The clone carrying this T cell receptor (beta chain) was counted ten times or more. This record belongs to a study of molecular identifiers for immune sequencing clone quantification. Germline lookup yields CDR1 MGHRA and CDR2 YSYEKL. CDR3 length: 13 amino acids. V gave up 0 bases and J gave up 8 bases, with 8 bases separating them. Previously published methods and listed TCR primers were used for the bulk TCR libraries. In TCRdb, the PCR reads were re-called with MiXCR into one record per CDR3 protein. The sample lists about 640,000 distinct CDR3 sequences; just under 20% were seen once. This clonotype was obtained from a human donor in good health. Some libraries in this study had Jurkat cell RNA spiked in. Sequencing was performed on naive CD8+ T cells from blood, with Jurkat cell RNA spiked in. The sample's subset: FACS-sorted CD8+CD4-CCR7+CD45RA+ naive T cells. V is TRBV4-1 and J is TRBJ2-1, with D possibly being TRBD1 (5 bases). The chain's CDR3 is CASSQDWGYEQFF. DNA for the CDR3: TGCGCCAGCAGCCAAGATTGGGGCTATGAGCAGTTCTTC.